A selection of T cell receptor beta chains follows, all from one sample in a study of blood T cell repertoires in COVID-19. Sequencing was performed with immunoSEQ multiplex PCR; in TCRdb, only in-frame clones are kept and a portion is missing. The sample includes about 400,000 clones, about 90% of them seen just once. Sequenced: PBMCs or T cells enriched from blood (not recorded which). The receptor source for this set is a woman aged 30 to 39 who had recovered from COVID-19. Each CDR3 is given with its conserved first and last residue. The D gene is left open where the match is weak. Some rows mark clone size as missing; the rest say once, few, many or name a class of expanded clone.

CDR3 protein: CASSVGPPGFDTEAFF
CDR3 DNA: TGTGCCAGCAGCGTAGGCCCCCCAGGGTTTGACACTGAAGCTTTCTTT
clone size: .
D gene: .
J gene: TRBJ1-1
CDR3 length: 16
V gene: TRBV9

CDR3 protein: CASTSPGDRRQYF
CDR3 DNA: TGTGCCAGCACTTCCCCCGGGGACAGAAGGCAGTACTTC
clone size: .
D gene: TRBD1
J gene: TRBJ2-7
CDR3 length: 13
V gene: TRBV6-5

CDR3 protein: CASSLALLVGETQYF
CDR3 DNA: TGTGCCAGCAGCTTAGCGCTACTAGTGGGAGAGACCCAGTACTTC
clone size: .
D gene: .
J gene: TRBJ2-5
CDR3 length: 15
V gene: TRBV7-2

CDR3 protein: CASSLVPAGAFF
CDR3 DNA: TGTGCCAGCAGCTTAGTTCCCGCAGGAGCTTTCTTT
clone size: .
D gene: .
J gene: TRBJ1-1
CDR3 length: 12
V gene: TRBV7-2

CDR3 protein: CASRRRVAGGPDIQYF
CDR3 DNA: TGTGCCAGTAGGCGGAGAGTAGCGGGAGGGCCTGACATTCAGTACTTC
clone size: .
D gene: TRBD2
J gene: TRBJ2-4
CDR3 length: 16
V gene: TRBV19

CDR3 protein: CASETGGLNTEAFF
CDR3 DNA: TGTGCCAGCGAAACAGGGGGCTTGAACACTGAAGCTTTCTTT
clone size: .
D gene: TRBD1
J gene: TRBJ1-1
CDR3 length: 14
V gene: TRBV28

CDR3 protein: CASSPPLFF
CDR3 DNA: TGTGCCAGCTCACCACCCCTCTTCTTC
clone size: .
D gene: .
J gene: TRBJ2-1
CDR3 length: 9
V gene: TRBV18

CDR3 protein: CASSIPTRNEQFF
CDR3 DNA: TGTGCCAGTAGCATTCCGACTAGGAATGAGCAGTTCTTC
clone size: .
D gene: .
J gene: TRBJ2-1
CDR3 length: 13
V gene: TRBV19

CDR3 protein: CAWSSNPTRGGDTQYF
CDR3 DNA: TGTGCCTGGAGTTCGAACCCAACTAGGGGGGGAGATACGCAGTATTTT
clone size: .
D gene: .
J gene: TRBJ2-3
CDR3 length: 16
V gene: TRBV30

CDR3 protein: CASSSHSGGRNEQFF
CDR3 DNA: TGTGCCAGCAGTTCACATAGCGGGGGTCGCAATGAGCAGTTCTTC
clone size: once
D gene: TRBD2
J gene: TRBJ2-1
CDR3 length: 15
V gene: TRBV28

CDR3 protein: CAISEESSYNSPLHF
CDR3 DNA: TGTGCCATCAGTGAAGAGAGCTCCTATAATTCACCCCTCCACTTT
clone size: .
D gene: .
J gene: TRBJ1-6
CDR3 length: 15
V gene: TRBV10-3

CDR3 protein: CASSSQMSYEQYF
CDR3 DNA: TGTGCCAGCAGCTCCCAGATGTCCTACGAGCAGTACTTC
clone size: few
D gene: .
J gene: TRBJ2-7
CDR3 length: 13
V gene: TRBV7-2

CDR3 protein: CASSSQGLTDTQYF
CDR3 DNA: TGTGCCAGCTCATCTCAGGGTCTCACAGATACGCAGTATTTT
clone size: .
D gene: .
J gene: TRBJ2-3
CDR3 length: 14
V gene: TRBV18

CDR3 protein: CASSPQTPGTQYF
CDR3 DNA: TGCGCCAGCAGCCCACAGACCCCGGGGACGCAGTATTTT
clone size: .
D gene: .
J gene: TRBJ2-3
CDR3 length: 13
V gene: TRBV4-1

CDR3 protein: CASRQVTAAFF
CDR3 DNA: TGTGCCAGCAGACAGGTTACCGCCGCTTTCTTT
clone size: .
D gene: .
J gene: TRBJ1-1
CDR3 length: 11
V gene: TRBV7-9

CDR3 protein: CASSLSSPNTEAFF
CDR3 DNA: TGCGCCAGCAGCTTGAGTAGCCCGAACACTGAAGCTTTCTTT
clone size: .
D gene: .
J gene: TRBJ1-1
CDR3 length: 14
V gene: TRBV5-1

CDR3 protein: CASTDRGFRGYTF
CDR3 DNA: TGTGCCAGCACCGACAGGGGATTCCGTGGCTACACCTTC
clone size: .
D gene: TRBD1
J gene: TRBJ1-2
CDR3 length: 13
V gene: TRBV3-1/TRBV3-2

CDR3 protein: CASSNYNYEQFF
CDR3 DNA: TGTGCCAGCAGCAATTATAATTATGAGCAGTTCTTC
clone size: few
D gene: .
J gene: TRBJ2-1
CDR3 length: 12
V gene: TRBV3-1/TRBV3-2

CDR3 protein: CASSLVLRSTEAFF
CDR3 DNA: TGTGCCAGCAGCTTAGTTCTGAGGAGCACTGAAGCTTTCTTT
clone size: .
D gene: .
J gene: TRBJ1-1
CDR3 length: 14
V gene: TRBV7-8

CDR3 protein: CASSLDRAGANEKLFF
CDR3 DNA: TGCGCCAGCAGCCTCGACCGGGCAGGGGCGAATGAAAAACTGTTTTTT
clone size: .
D gene: .
J gene: TRBJ1-4
CDR3 length: 16
V gene: TRBV5-1

CDR3 protein: CASSLWGQGEGYTF
CDR3 DNA: TGTGCCAGCAGTTTATGGGGACAGGGTGAAGGCTACACCTTC
clone size: .
D gene: TRBD1
J gene: TRBJ1-2
CDR3 length: 14
V gene: TRBV27

CDR3 protein: CASSARGANSPLHF
CDR3 DNA: TGTGCCAGTAGTGCCCGGGGAGCTAATTCACCCCTCCACTTT
clone size: .
D gene: .
J gene: TRBJ1-6
CDR3 length: 14
V gene: TRBV19

CDR3 protein: CASSLSLGGLYEQYF
CDR3 DNA: TGTGCCAGCAGCTTGTCCCTCGGGGGGCTCTACGAGCAGTACTTC
clone size: .
D gene: .
J gene: TRBJ2-7
CDR3 length: 15
V gene: TRBV5-6

CDR3 protein: CASSQGQGGFGTEAFF
CDR3 DNA: TGTGCCAGCAGCCAAGGACAGGGCGGTTTCGGCACTGAAGCTTTCTTT
clone size: .
D gene: TRBD1
J gene: TRBJ1-1
CDR3 length: 16
V gene: TRBV7-2

CDR3 protein: CASSWWWGQGTGELFF
CDR3 DNA: TGTGCCAGCAGCTGGTGGTGGGGGCAAGGGACCGGGGAGCTGTTTTTT
clone size: .
D gene: .
J gene: TRBJ2-2
CDR3 length: 16
V gene: TRBV6-2/TRBV6-3

CDR3 protein: CASSHSQGYTEAFF
CDR3 DNA: TGCGCCAGCAGCCATTCCCAGGGGTACACTGAAGCTTTCTTT
clone size: many
D gene: .
J gene: TRBJ1-1
CDR3 length: 14
V gene: TRBV4-1

CDR3 protein: CASSNDRESVGYEQYF
CDR3 DNA: TGTGCCAGCTCAAACGACAGGGAAAGTGTAGGCTACGAGCAGTACTTC
clone size: once
D gene: TRBD1
J gene: TRBJ2-7
CDR3 length: 16
V gene: TRBV18

CDR3 protein: CASTTDRAGNTIYF
CDR3 DNA: TGTGCCAGCACGACGGACAGGGCTGGAAACACCATATATTTT
clone size: .
D gene: TRBD1
J gene: TRBJ1-3
CDR3 length: 14
V gene: TRBV6-5

CDR3 protein: CASSLEGREQFF
CDR3 DNA: TGTGCCAGCAGTTTAGAGGGCAGGGAGCAGTTCTTC
clone size: .
D gene: .
J gene: TRBJ2-1
CDR3 length: 12
V gene: TRBV27

CDR3 protein: CASSQQGFSEAFF
CDR3 DNA: TGTGCCAGCAGTCAACAGGGTTTCTCTGAAGCTTTCTTT
clone size: .
D gene: .
J gene: TRBJ1-1
CDR3 length: 13
V gene: TRBV6-5

CDR3 protein: CASSHAVHNEQFF
CDR3 DNA: TGTGCCAGCAGCCACGCGGTCCACAATGAGCAGTTCTTC
clone size: .
D gene: .
J gene: TRBJ2-1
CDR3 length: 13
V gene: TRBV6-2/TRBV6-3

CDR3 protein: CASSFRGHSYEQYF
CDR3 DNA: TGTGCCAGCAGTTTCAGGGGGCACTCCTACGAGCAGTACTTC
clone size: .
D gene: TRBD1
J gene: TRBJ2-7
CDR3 length: 14
V gene: TRBV6-2/TRBV6-3

CDR3 protein: CASSYPPPRWEQFF
CDR3 DNA: TGTGCCAGCAGTTATCCCCCGCCCAGGTGGGAGCAGTTCTTC
clone size: .
D gene: .
J gene: TRBJ2-1
CDR3 length: 14
V gene: TRBV6-2/TRBV6-3

CDR3 protein: CASSPRGPNTEAFF
CDR3 DNA: TGCGCCAGCAGCCCCCGAGGCCCGAACACTGAAGCTTTCTTT
clone size: .
D gene: .
J gene: TRBJ1-1
CDR3 length: 14
V gene: TRBV4-3

CDR3 protein: CASSFDSLSNYGYTF
CDR3 DNA: TGTGCCAGCAGCTTTGACAGCCTCTCTAACTATGGCTACACCTTC
clone size: .
D gene: .
J gene: TRBJ1-2
CDR3 length: 15
V gene: TRBV7-2

CDR3 protein: CASSQVRGGTSYNEQFF
CDR3 DNA: TGTGCCAGCAGCCAGGTACGGGGGGGCACCTCCTACAATGAGCAGTTCTTC
clone size: .
D gene: TRBD2
J gene: TRBJ2-1
CDR3 length: 17
V gene: TRBV4-2

CDR3 protein: CASSGTREETQYF
CDR3 DNA: TGTGCCAGCAGCGGGACTAGGGAAGAGACCCAGTACTTC
clone size: .
D gene: TRBD2
J gene: TRBJ2-5
CDR3 length: 13
V gene: TRBV7-3

CDR3 protein: CAWNSGRGGTQYF
CDR3 DNA: TGTGCCTGGAATAGCGGTAGGGGGGGTACGCAGTATTTT
clone size: .
D gene: .
J gene: TRBJ2-3
CDR3 length: 13
V gene: TRBV30

CDR3 protein: CASSPETGLMNTEAFF
CDR3 DNA: TGTGCCAGCTCACCAGAAACAGGGCTCATGAACACTGAAGCTTTCTTT
clone size: .
D gene: .
J gene: TRBJ1-1
CDR3 length: 16
V gene: TRBV18

CDR3 protein: CASVQRDTYEQYF
CDR3 DNA: TGTGCCAGCGTCCAGCGGGATACTTACGAGCAGTACTTC
clone size: .
D gene: TRBD2
J gene: TRBJ2-7
CDR3 length: 13
V gene: TRBV5-6

CDR3 protein: CASNRGGRDSGTDTQYF
CDR3 DNA: TGTGCCAGCAACCGAGGGGGCCGGGACTCCGGCACAGATACGCAGTATTTT
clone size: .
D gene: .
J gene: TRBJ2-3
CDR3 length: 17
V gene: TRBV5-4

CDR3 protein: CASSLASGRTDTQYF
CDR3 DNA: TGTGCCAGCAGCTTAGCTAGCGGGAGAACAGATACGCAGTATTTT
clone size: .
D gene: TRBD2
J gene: TRBJ2-3
CDR3 length: 15
V gene: TRBV7-2

CDR3 protein: CASRRAGQGGNQPQHF
CDR3 DNA: TGTGCCAGCAGGCGAGCTGGGCAGGGCGGCAATCAGCCCCAGCATTTT
clone size: .
D gene: .
J gene: TRBJ1-5
CDR3 length: 16
V gene: TRBV28

CDR3 protein: CASSSTAGSAGYGYTF
CDR3 DNA: TGTGCCAGTAGTTCAACGGCAGGCTCTGCGGGCTATGGCTACACCTTC
clone size: .
D gene: .
J gene: TRBJ1-2
CDR3 length: 16
V gene: TRBV19

CDR3 protein: CASFPRTGVIIGYTF
CDR3 DNA: TGCGCCAGCTTCCCCCGGACAGGGGTAATTATAGGCTACACCTTC
clone size: .
D gene: TRBD1
J gene: TRBJ1-2
CDR3 length: 15
V gene: TRBV5-1

CDR3 protein: CASSLRGQANTEAFF
CDR3 DNA: TGTGCCAGCAGTTTAAGGGGACAGGCAAACACTGAAGCTTTCTTT
clone size: .
D gene: TRBD1
J gene: TRBJ1-1
CDR3 length: 15
V gene: TRBV27